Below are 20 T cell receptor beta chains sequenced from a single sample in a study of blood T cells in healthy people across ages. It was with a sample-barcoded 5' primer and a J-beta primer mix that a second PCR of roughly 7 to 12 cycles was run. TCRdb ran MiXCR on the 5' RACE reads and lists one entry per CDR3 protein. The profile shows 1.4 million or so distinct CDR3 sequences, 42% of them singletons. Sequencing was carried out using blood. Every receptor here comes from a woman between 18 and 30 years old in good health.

The CDR3 DNA follows: TGTGCCAGCAGCCAAGATTTGCTCCGGGGGTGTGAGCAGTTCTTC. Protein sequence: CASSQDLLRGCEQFF. The chain employs TRBV4-2 and TRBJ2-1, with D maybe TRBD2 (6 bases). Germline CDR1 LGHNA, CDR2 YNFKEQ. Deletions cut 0 bases from V and 9 bases from J, with 15 bases between. The CDR3 runs 15 residues.

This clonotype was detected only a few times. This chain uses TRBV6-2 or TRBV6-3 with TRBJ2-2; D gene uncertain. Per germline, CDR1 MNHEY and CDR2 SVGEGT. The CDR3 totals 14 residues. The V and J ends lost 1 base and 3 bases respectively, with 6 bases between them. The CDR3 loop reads CASSYYRDTGELFF. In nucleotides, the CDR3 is TGTGCCAGCAGTTACTATCGGGACACCGGGGAGCTGTTTTTT.

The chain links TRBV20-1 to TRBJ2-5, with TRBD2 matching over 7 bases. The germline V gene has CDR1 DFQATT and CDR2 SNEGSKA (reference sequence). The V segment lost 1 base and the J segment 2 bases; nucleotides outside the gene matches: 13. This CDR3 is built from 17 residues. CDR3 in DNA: TGCAGTGCTAGAGCCCTGACTGGGCTAGCGGTACAAGAGACCCAGTACTTC. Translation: CSARALTGLAVQETQYF.

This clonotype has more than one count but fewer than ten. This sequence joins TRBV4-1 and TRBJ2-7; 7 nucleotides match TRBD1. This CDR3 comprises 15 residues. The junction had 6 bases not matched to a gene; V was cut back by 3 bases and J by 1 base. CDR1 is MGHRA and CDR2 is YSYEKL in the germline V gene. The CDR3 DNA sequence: TGCGCCAGCAGCCAGGTAGGGACAGCTTCCTACGAGCAGTACTTC. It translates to CASSQVGTASYEQYF.

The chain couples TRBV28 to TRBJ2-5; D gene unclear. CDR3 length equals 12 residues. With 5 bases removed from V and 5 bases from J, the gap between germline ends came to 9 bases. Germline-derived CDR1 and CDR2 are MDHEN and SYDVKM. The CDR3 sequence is CASSPLTETQYF. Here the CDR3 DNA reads TGTGCCAGCAGTCCACTCACTGAGACCCAGTACTTC.

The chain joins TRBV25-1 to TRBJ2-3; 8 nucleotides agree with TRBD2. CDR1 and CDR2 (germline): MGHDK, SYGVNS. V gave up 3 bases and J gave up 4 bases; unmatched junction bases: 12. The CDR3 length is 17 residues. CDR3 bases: TGTGCCAGCAGTGAGGCGGTGAGCGGGAGTGGTTCAGATACGCAGTATTTT. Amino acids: CASSEAVSGSGSDTQYF. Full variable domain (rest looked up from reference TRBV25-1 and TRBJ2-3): EADIYQTPRYLVIGTGKKITLECSQTMGHDKMYWYQQDPGMELHLIHYSYGVNSTEKGDLSSESTVSRIRTEHFPLTLESARPSHTSQYLCASSEAVSGSGSDTQYFGPGTRLTVL.

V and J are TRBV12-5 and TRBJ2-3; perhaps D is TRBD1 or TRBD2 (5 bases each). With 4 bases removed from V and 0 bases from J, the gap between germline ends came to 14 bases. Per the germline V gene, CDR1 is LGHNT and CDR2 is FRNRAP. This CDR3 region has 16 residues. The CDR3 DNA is TGTGCTAGTGGTTCGCCCCAAGGGGAGAGCACAGATACGCAGTATTTT. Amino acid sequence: CASGSPQGESTDTQYF.

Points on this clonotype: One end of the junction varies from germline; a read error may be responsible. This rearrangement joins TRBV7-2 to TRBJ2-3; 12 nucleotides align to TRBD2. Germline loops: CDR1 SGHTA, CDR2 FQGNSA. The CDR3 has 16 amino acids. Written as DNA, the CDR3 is TGTGCCAGTAGCTTCCGACTAGCGGGAGCAGGAGATACGCAGTATTTT. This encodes CASSFRLAGAGDTQYF.

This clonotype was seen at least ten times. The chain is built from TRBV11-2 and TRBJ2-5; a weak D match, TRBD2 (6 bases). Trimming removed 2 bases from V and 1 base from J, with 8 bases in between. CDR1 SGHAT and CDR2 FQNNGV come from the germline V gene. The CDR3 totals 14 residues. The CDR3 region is CASSLMTSQETQYF. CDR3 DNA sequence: TGTGCCAGCAGCTTAATGACTAGCCAAGAGACCCAGTACTTC.

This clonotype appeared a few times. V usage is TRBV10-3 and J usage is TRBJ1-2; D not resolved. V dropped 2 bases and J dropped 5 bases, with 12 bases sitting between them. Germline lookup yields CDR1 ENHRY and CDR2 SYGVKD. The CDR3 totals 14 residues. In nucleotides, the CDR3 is TGTGCCATCAGTGAGAGCCCCTCATCATATGGCTACACCTTC. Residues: CAISESPSSYGYTF.

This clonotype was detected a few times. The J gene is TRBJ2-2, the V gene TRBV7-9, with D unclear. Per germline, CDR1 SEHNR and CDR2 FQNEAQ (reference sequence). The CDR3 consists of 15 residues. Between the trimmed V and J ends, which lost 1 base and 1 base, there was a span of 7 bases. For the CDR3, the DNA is TGTGCCAGCAGCTTAGATCCAGGGAACACCGGGGAGCTGTTTTTT. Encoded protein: CASSLDPGNTGELFF.

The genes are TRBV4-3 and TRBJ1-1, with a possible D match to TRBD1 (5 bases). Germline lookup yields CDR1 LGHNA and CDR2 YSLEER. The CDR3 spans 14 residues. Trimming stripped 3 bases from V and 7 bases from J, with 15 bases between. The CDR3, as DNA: TGCGCCAGCAGCCATGCCGCAGAGGGACTTGAAGCTTTCTTT. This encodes CASSHAAEGLEAFF.

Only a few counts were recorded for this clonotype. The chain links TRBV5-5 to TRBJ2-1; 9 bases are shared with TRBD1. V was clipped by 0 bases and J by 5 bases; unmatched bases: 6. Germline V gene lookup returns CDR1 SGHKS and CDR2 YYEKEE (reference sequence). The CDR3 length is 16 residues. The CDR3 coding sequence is TGTGCCAGCAGCTTGGTAGGGACAGGGCTGGACAATGAGCAGTTCTTC. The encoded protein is CASSLVGTGLDNEQFF. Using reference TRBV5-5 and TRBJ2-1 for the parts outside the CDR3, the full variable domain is DAGVTQSPTHLIKTRGQQVTLRCSPISGHKSVSWYQQVLGQGPQFIFQYYEKEERGRGNFPDRFSARQFPNYSSELNVNALLLGDSALYLCASSLVGTGLDNEQFFGPGTRLTVL.

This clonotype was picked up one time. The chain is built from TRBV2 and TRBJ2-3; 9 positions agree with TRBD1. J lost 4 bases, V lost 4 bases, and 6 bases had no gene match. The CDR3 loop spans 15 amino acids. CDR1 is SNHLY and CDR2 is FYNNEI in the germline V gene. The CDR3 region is CASSGRDRVADTQYF. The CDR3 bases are TGTGCCAGCAGTGGCCGGGACAGGGTCGCAGATACGCAGTATTTT.

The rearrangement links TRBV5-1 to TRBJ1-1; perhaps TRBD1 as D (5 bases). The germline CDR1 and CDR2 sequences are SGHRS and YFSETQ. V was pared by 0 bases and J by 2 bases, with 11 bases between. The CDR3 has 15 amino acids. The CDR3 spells CASSLEGTENTEAFF. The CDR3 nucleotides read TGCGCCAGCAGCTTGGAGGGGACGGAAAACACTGAAGCTTTCTTT. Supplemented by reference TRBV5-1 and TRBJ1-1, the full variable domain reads KAGVTQTPRYLIKTRGQQVTLSCSPISGHRSVSWYQQTPGQGLQFLFEYFSETQRNKGNFPGRFSGRQFSNSRSEMNVSTLELGDSALYLCASSLEGTENTEAFFGQGTRLTVV.

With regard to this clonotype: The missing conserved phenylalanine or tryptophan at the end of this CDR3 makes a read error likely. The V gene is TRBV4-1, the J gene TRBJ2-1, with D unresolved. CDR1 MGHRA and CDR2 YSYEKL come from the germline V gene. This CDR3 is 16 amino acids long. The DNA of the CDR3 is TGCGCCAGCAGCCAATTAGTCGTCCCGGAATACAACGAGCAGTTCCTC. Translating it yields CASSQLVVPEYNEQFL.

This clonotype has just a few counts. The DNA of the CDR3 is TGTGCCATCAGTGCACGGCTGGTCCGGACTTACGAGCAGTACTTC. Protein sequence: CAISARLVRTYEQYF. This chain joins TRBV10-3 and TRBJ2-7, with a weak D call TRBD2 (5 bases). CDR3 length equals 15 residues. Germline-derived CDR1 and CDR2 are ENHRY and SYGVKD. V dropped 4 bases and J dropped 4 bases, with 17 bases sitting between them.

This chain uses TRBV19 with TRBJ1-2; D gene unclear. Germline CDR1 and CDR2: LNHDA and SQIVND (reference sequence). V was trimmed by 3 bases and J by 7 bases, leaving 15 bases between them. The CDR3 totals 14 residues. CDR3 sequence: CASSIRAGMAGYTF. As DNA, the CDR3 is TGTGCCAGTAGTATCCGTGCGGGGATGGCTGGCTACACCTTC.

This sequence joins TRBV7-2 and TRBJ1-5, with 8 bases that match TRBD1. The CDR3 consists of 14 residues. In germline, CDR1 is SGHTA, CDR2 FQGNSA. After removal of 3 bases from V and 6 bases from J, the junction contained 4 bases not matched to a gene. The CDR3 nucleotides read TGTGCCAGCAGCTTTCAGGGGGCCTTTCAGCCCCAGCATTTT. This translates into CASSFQGAFQPQHF.

The CDR3 nucleotides are TGCGCCACCTCCCCTGGGGCCAGTCTCGCAACTAATGAAAAACTGTTTTTT. This translates into CATSPGASLATNEKLFF. The chain carries TRBV5-1 and TRBJ1-4; possible D gene TRBD1, 5 bases. This CDR3 comprises 17 residues. Deletions cut 9 bases from V and 0 bases from J, with 21 bases between. Germline loops: CDR1 SGHRS, CDR2 YFSETQ. The full variable domain, its missing parts supplied by reference TRBV5-1 and TRBJ1-4, is KAGVTQTPRYLIKTRGQQVTLSCSPISGHRSVSWYQQTPGQGLQFLFEYFSETQRNKGNFPGRFSGRQFSNSRSEMNVSTLELGDSALYLCATSPGASLATNEKLFFGSGTQLSVL.